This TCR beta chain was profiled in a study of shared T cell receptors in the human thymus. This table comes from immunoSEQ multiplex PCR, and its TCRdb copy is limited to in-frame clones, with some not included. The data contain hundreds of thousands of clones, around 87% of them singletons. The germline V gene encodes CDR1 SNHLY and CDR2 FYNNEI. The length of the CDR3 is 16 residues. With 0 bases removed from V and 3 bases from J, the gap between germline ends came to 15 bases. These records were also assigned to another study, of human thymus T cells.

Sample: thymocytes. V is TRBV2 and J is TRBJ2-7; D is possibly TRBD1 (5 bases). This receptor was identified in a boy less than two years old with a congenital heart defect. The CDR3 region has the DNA TGTGCCAGCAGTGAAGCTATTGCAGGGTGGGACTACGAGCAGTACTTC. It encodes CASSEAIAGWDYEQYF.